This record covers a single T cell receptor (beta chain). The antigen is unknown. The PCR had 60 Vbeta and 13 Jbeta primers. Authors' analysis steps: Some 12 million shared chains were among the approximately 76 million unique TCR beta chains that a later analysis counted. Assay: immunoSEQ multiplex PCR; the TCRdb copy retains only in-frame clones and omits some. That table furnishes V, J and clone size, whereas the DNA furnished D and trimming. The clone table shows around 140,000 clones, with the ten largest holding around 1.5%. These data are taken from a study of cytomegalovirus exposure and HLA in healthy donors. Study-level background: Earlier work reported approximately 110 million unique TCR beta sequences from some 170 million T cells.

Study-level results: The authors considered a cluster of highly shared sequence variants likely to be a sequencing artifact.

The sample was PBMCs. The TCR sequence derives from a woman aged 45-59 years in good health and CMV-seronegative.

The CDR3 spells CAIRGSGRDGTGELFF. The CDR3, as DNA: TGTGCCATCAGGGGGAGCGGGAGGGATGGCACCGGGGAGCTGTTTTTT. The chain joins TRBV10-3 to TRBJ2-2; 10 nucleotides match TRBD2. Germline values: CDR1 ENHRY, CDR2 SYGVKD. The CDR3 spans 16 residues. V shed 6 bases and J 4 bases; nucleotides not matched to a gene: 8.